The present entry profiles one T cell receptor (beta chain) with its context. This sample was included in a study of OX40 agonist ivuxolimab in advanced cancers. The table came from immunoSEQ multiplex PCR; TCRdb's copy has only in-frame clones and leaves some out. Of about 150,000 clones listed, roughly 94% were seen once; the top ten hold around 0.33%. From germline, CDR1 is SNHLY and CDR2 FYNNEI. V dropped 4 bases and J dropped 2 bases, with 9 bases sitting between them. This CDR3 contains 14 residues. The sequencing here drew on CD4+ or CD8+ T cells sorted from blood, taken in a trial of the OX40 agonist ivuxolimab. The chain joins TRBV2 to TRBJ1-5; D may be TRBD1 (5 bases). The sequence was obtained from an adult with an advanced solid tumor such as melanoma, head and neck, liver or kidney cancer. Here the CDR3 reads CASSVGPGNQPQHF. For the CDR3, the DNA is TGTGCCAGCAGTGTGGGGCCTGGCAATCAGCCCCAGCATTTT.